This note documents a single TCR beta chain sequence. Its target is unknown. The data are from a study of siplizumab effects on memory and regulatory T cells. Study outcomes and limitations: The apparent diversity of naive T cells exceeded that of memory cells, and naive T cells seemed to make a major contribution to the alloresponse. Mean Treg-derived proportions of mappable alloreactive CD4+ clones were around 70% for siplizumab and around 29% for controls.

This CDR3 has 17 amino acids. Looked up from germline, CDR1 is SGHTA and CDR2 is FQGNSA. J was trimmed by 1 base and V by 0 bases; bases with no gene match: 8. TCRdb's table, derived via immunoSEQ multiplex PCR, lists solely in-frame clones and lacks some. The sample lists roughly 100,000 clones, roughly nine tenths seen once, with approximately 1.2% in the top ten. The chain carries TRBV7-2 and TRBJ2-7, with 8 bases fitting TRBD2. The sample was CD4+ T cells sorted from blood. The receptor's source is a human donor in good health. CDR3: CASSLAISGTRSYEQYF. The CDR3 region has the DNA TGTGCCAGCAGCTTAGCGATTAGCGGGACTAGGTCCTACGAGCAGTACTTC.